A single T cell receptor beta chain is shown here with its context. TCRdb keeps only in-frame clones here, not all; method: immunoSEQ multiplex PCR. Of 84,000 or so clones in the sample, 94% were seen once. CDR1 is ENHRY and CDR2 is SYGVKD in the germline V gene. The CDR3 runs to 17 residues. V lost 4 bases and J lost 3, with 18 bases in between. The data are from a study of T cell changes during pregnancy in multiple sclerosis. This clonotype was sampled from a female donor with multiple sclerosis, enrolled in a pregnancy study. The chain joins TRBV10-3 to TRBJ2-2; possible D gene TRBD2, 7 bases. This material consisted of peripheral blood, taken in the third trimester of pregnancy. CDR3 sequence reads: CAISGPRGGMDTGELFF. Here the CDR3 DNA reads TGTGCCATCAGTGGTCCTAGGGGGGGCATGGACACCGGGGAGCTGTTTTTT.